Detailed here is one TCR beta chain. Its antigen is not known. This entry belongs to a study of CD8 T cells in ankylosing spondylitis. Quantitative 5'-RACE with molecular barcodes generated TCR beta libraries. MiXCR, applied by TCRdb to the 5' RACE reads, yields one record per CDR3 protein. The sample lists about 130,000 distinct CDR3 sequences, around 9.3% occurring once. General observations from the study: Peripheral blood samples showed relatively rare disease-linked clones, and these clones were CD8+. There was reportedly significant enrichment of clones that were disease-linked in matched ankylosing spondylitis synovial fluid. Made up of eight or nine highly homologous variants, a TCR beta motif appeared characteristic of ankylosing spondylitis blood.

The sample was blood, either unsorted or a sorted T cell fraction (not recorded which). This receptor was taken from a male donor with ankylosing spondylitis or in good health (not recorded which).

The CDR3 sequence is CASSYRGSYNEQFF. CDR3 in DNA: TGTGCCAGTAGCTACAGGGGATCCTACAATGAGCAGTTCTTC. V usage is TRBV19 and J usage is TRBJ2-1; 7 bases are a match to TRBD1. V was clipped by 6 bases and J by 1 base; unmatched bases: 3. From germline, CDR1 is LNHDA and CDR2 SQIVND (reference sequence). This CDR3 comprises 14 residues.